This TCR beta chain derives from a study of patients and donors after allogeneic stem cell transplantation. In germline, CDR1 is MDHEN, CDR2 SYDVKM. Trimming removed 5 bases from V and 2 bases from J; junction bases left unmatched: 5. CDR3 length equals 14 residues. MiXCR, applied by TCRdb to the RT-PCR reads, yields one record per CDR3 protein. The sample lists 150,000 to 250,000 distinct CDR3 sequences; around two fifths were seen once. This sequence originates from a human donor who was either an allogeneic HSCT recipient or a stem cell or donor lymphocyte infusion donor (not recorded which). It is not recorded whose cells these are; they may come from a transplant donor. The specimen was blood, either unsorted or a sorted T cell fraction (not recorded which). The V and J genes are TRBV28 and TRBJ2-7, with 8 bases lining up with TRBD2. The CDR3 DNA follows: TGTGCCAGCAGTCCGACTAGCGCGGCCTACGAGCAGTACTTC. Residues: CASSPTSAAYEQYF.